Included here is one T cell receptor beta chain sequence, with context. This sample is part of a study of blood T cell repertoires in COVID-19. This CDR3 region has 14 residues. The V end was cut by 5 bases, the J end by 4 bases, with 14 bases between. Germline lookup yields CDR1 SEHNR and CDR2 FQNEAQ (reference sequence). The assay was immunoSEQ multiplex PCR, and TCRdb's table has in-frame clones only and misses some. Here the sample spans over 150,000 clones, approximately 81% being singletons. The V gene is TRBV7-9, the J gene TRBJ2-5, with D possibly matching TRBD2 (6 bases). Sequencing was performed on peripheral blood. This sequence was found in a man between 35 and 55 years old with acute or convalescent COVID-19. The CDR3 DNA sequence: TGTGCCAGCAGCGAACTCTCTAGCGCAGAGACCCAGTACTTC. Amino acid sequence: CASSELSSAETQYF.